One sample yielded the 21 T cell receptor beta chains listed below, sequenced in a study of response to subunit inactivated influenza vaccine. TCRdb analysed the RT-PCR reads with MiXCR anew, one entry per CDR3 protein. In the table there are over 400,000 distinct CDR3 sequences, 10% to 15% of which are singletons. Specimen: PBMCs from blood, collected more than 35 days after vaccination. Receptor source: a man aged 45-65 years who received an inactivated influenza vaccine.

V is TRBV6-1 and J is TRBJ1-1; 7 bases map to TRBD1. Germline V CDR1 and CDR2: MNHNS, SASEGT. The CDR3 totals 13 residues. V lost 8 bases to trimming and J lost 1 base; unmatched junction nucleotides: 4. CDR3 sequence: CASGDRENTEAFF. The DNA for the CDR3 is TGTGCCAGCGGCGACAGGGAGAACACTGAAGCTTTCTTT.

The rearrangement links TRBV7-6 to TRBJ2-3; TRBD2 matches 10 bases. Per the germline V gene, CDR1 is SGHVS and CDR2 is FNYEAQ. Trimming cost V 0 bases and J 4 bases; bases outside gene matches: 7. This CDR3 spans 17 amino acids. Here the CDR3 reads CASSLALLAGTADTQYF. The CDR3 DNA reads TGTGCCAGCAGCTTAGCGCTACTAGCGGGAACAGCAGATACGCAGTATTTT.

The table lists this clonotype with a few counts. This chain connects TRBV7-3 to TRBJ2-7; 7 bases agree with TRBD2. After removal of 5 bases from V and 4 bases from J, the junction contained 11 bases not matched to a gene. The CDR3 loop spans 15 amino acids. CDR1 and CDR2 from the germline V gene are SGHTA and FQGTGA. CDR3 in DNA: TGTGCCAGCAGCCCCGATGGGGGGGGTTCTTACGAGCAGTACTTC. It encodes CASSPDGGGSYEQYF.

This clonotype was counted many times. CDR3 protein: CSVGTSGRDYEQYF. In DNA form, the CDR3 reads TGCAGCGTTGGAACTAGCGGGAGAGACTACGAGCAGTACTTC. This rearrangement joins TRBV29-1 to TRBJ2-7; 11 bases agree with TRBD2. V dropped 4 bases and J dropped 3; count of bases not matched to a gene: 5. Germline lookup yields CDR1 SQVTM and CDR2 ANQGSEA. The CDR3 runs 14 residues.

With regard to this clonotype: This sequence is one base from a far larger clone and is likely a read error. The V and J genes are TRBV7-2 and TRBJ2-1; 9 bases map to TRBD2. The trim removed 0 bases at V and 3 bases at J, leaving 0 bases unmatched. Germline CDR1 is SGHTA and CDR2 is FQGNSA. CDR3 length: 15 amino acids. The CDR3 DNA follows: TGTACCAGCAGCTTAGCTAGCGGGGGCTACAATGAGCAGTTCTTC. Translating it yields CTSSLASGGYNEQFF.

In DNA, the CDR3 is TGTGCCAGCAGCTTACAAACAGGGACTCTTGGTGCTTTCTTT. Amino acids: CASSLQTGTLGAFF. V usage is TRBV7-2 and J usage is TRBJ1-1; tentatively, D is TRBD1 (6 bases). V dropped 2 bases and J dropped 11 bases, with 18 bases sitting between them. The CDR3 sequence is 14 residues long. Per the germline V gene, CDR1 is SGHTA and CDR2 is FQGNSA.

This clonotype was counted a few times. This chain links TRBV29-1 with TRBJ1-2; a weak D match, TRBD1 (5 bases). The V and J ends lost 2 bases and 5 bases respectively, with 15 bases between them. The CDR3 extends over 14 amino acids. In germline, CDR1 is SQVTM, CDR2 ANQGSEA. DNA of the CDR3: TGCAGCGTTGAATCCCGAGCAGGGAGGTATGGCTACACCTTC. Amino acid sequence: CSVESRAGRYGYTF.

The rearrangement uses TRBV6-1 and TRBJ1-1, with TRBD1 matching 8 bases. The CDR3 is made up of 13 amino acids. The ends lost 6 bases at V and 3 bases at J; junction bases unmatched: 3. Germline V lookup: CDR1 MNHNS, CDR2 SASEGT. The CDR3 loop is CASRLDRDTEAFF. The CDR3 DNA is TGTGCCAGCAGGCTGGACAGGGACACTGAAGCTTTCTTT.

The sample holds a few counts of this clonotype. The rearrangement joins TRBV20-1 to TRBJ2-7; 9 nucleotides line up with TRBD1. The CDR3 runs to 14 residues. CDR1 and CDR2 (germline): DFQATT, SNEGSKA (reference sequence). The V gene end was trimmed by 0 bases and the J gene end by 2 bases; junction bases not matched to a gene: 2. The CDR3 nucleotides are TGCAGTGCTAGAGAGGGGACAGGGACCTACGAGCAGTACTTC. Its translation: CSAREGTGTYEQYF.

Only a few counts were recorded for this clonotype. In DNA form, the CDR3 reads TGTGCCAGCAGCAAAGCGGGGGGGCCTGACAATGAGCAGTTCTTC. As protein: CASSKAGGPDNEQFF. The chain employs TRBV6-2 or TRBV6-3 and TRBJ2-1, with 10 positions matching TRBD2. CDR3 length equals 15 residues. Germline loops: CDR1 MNHEY, CDR2 SVGEGT. Unmatched junction bases numbered 7, after V lost 6 bases and J lost 5 bases.

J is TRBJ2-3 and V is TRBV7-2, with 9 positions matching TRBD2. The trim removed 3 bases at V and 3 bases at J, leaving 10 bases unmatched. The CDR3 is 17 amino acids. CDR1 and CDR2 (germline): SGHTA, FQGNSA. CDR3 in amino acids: CASSLWSSGKHTDTQYF. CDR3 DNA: TGTGCCAGCAGCTTGTGGTCTAGCGGGAAGCATACAGATACGCAGTATTTT. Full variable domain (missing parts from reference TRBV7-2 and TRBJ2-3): GAGVSQSPSNKVTEKGKDVELRCDPISGHTALYWYRQSLGQGLEFLIYFQGNSAPDKSGLPSDRFSAERTGGSVSTLTIQRTQQEDSAVYLCASSLWSSGKHTDTQYFGPGTRLTVL.

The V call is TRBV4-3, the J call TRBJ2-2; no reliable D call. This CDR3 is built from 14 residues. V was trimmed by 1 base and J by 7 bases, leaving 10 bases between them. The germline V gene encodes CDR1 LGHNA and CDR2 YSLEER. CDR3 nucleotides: TGCGCCAGCAGCCAAGTTGCCAGCTACGGGGAGCTGTTTTTT. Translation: CASSQVASYGELFF.

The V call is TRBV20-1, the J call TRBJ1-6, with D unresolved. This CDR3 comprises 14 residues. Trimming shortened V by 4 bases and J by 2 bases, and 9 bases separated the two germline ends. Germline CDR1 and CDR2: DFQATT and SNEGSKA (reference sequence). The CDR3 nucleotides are TGCAGTGCTACCCGCATTGCCTATAATTCACCCCTCCACTTT. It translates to CSATRIAYNSPLHF.

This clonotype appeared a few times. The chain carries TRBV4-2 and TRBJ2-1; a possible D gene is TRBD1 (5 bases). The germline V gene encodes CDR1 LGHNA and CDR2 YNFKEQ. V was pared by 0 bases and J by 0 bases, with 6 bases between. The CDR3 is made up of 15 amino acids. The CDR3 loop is CASSQEDNSYNEQFF. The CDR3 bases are TGTGCCAGCAGCCAAGAGGACAACTCCTACAATGAGCAGTTCTTC.

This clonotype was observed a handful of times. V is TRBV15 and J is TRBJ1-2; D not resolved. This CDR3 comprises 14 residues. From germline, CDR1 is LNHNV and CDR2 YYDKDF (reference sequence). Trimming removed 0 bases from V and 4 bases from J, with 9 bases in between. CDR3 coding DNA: TGTGCCACCAGCAGAGATTCGGGCGTCTATGGCTACACCTTC. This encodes CATSRDSGVYGYTF.

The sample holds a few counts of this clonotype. The CDR3 spells CASRAQGGEGSSYNEQFF. DNA for the CDR3: TGTGCCAGCCGGGCACAGGGCGGTGAAGGGAGCTCCTACAATGAGCAGTTCTTC. The chain uses TRBV6-1 and TRBJ2-1; TRBD1 is a possible D gene (6 bases). The CDR3 loop spans 18 amino acids. Trimming left V 8 bases short and J 0 bases short, with 23 bases between. Germline CDR1 MNHNS, CDR2 SASEGT.

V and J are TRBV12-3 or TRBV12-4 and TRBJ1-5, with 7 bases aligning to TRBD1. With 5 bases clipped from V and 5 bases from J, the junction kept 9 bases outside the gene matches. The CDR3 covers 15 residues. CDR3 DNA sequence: TGTGCCAGCAGTCAGACAGGGTTCGTCGATCAGCCCCAGCATTTT. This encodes CASSQTGFVDQPQHF.

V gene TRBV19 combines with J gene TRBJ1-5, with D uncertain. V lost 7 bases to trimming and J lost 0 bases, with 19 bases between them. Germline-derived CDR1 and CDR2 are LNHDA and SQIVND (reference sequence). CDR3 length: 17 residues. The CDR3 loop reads CASTSRGFAYSNQPQHF. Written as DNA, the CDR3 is TGTGCCAGTACCTCAAGAGGCTTCGCGTATAGCAATCAGCCCCAGCATTTT.

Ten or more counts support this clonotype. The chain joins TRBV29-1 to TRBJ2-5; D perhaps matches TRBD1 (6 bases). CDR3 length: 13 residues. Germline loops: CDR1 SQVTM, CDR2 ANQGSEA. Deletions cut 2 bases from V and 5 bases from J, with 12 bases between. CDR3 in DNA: TGCAGCGTTGAACAGCGGCAGGGGGAGACCCAGTACTTC. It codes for CSVEQRQGETQYF.

This CDR3 is CASIDDPGTLNTEAFF. The CDR3 nucleotides read TGTGCCAGCATCGATGATCCGGGGACGCTGAACACTGAAGCTTTCTTT. The chain uses TRBV7-9 and TRBJ1-1; D is possibly TRBD1 (5 bases). This CDR3 has 16 residues. With 7 bases removed from V and 0 bases from J, the gap between germline ends came to 18 bases. CDR1 is SEHNR and CDR2 is FQNEAQ in the germline V gene (reference sequence).

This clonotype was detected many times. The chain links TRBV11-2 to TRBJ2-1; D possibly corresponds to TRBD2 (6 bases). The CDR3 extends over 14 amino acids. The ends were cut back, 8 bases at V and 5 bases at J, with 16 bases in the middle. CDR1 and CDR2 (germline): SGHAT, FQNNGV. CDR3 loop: CASGLGGADNEQFF. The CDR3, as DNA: TGTGCCAGCGGGCTGGGAGGAGCGGACAATGAGCAGTTCTTC.